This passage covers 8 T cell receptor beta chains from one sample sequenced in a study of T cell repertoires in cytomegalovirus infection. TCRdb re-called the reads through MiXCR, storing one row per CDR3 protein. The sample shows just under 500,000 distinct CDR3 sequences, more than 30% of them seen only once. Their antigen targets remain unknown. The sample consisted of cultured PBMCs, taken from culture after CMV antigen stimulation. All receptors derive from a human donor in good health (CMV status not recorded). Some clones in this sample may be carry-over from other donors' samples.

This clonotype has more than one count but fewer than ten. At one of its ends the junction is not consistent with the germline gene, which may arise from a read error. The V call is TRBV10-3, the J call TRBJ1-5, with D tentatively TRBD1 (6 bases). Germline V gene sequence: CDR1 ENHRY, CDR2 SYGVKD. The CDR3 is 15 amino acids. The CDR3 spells CAISQSQGSNQPQHF. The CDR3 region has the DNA TGTGCCATCAGTCAGTCTCAGGGGAGTAATCAGCCCCAGCATTTT.

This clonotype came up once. The CDR3 protein is CASSSRAFYGYTF. As DNA, the CDR3 is TGTGCCAGCAGTTCCCGGGCCTTCTATGGCTACACCTTC. The V gene is TRBV12-3 or TRBV12-4, the J gene TRBJ1-2; no clear D gene. The CDR3 is 13 residues long. V was trimmed by 4 bases and J by 4 bases, leaving 10 bases between them.

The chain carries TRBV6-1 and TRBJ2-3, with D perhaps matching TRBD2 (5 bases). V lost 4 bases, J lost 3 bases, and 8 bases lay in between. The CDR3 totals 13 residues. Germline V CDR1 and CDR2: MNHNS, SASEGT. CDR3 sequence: CASSARGTDTQYF. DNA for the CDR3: TGTGCCAGCAGTGCGCGAGGGACAGATACGCAGTATTTT.

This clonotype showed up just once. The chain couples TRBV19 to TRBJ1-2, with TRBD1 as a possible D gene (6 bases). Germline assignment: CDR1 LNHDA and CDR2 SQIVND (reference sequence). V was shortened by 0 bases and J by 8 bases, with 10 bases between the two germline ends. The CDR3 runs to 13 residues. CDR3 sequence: CASSIDRGGGYTF. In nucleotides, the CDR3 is TGTGCCAGTAGTATAGACAGGGGTGGAGGCTACACCTTC.

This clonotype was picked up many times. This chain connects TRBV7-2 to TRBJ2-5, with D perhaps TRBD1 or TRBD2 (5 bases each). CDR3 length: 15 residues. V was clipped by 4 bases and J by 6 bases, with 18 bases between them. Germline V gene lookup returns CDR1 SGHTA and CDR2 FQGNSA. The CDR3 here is CASSSRGTSAKTQYF. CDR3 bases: TGTGCCAGCAGCTCACGGGGCACAAGCGCAAAGACCCAGTACTTC.

The CDR3 coding sequence is TGTGCCAGCAGTATGGACAGAGATTACGAGCAGTACTTC. It specifies CASSMDRDYEQYF. The genes are TRBV7-2 and TRBJ2-7; maybe TRBD1 (6 bases). V was clipped by 6 bases and J by 4 bases, with 13 bases between them. Germline CDR1 is SGHTA and CDR2 is FQGNSA. CDR3 size: 13 residues. Supplemented by reference TRBV7-2 and TRBJ2-7, the full variable domain reads GAGVSQSPSNKVTEKGKDVELRCDPISGHTALYWYRQSLGQGLEFLIYFQGNSAPDKSGLPSDRFSAERTGGSVSTLTIQRTQQEDSAVYLCASSMDRDYEQYFGPGTRLTVT.

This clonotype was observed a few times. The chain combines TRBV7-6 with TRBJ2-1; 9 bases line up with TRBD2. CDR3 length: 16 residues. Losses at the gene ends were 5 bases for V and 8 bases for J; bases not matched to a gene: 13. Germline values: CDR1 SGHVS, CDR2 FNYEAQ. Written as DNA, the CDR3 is TGTGCCAGCAGCCCCATGGCGGGAGGGCCTTGGGATGAGCAGTTCTTC. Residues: CASSPMAGGPWDEQFF.

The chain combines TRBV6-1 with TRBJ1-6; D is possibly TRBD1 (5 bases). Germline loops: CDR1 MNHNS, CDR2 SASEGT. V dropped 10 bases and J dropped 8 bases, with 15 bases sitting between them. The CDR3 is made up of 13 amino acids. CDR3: CATKRDLDSPLHF. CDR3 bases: TGTGCCACCAAGAGGGACCTGGATTCACCCCTCCACTTT.